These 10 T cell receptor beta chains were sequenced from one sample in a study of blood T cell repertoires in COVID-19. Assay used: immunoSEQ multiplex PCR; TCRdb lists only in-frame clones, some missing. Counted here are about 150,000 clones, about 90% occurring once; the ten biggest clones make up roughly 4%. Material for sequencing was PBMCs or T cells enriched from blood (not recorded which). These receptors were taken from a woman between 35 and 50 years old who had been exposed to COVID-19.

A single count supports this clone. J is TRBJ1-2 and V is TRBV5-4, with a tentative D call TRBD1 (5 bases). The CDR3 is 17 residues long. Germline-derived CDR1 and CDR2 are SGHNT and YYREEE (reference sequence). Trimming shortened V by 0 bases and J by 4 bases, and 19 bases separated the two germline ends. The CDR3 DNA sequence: TGTGCCAGCAGCTTGGAGGGGTCGGGCAGTTTCGCCTATGGCTACACCTTC. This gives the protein CASSLEGSGSFAYGYTF.

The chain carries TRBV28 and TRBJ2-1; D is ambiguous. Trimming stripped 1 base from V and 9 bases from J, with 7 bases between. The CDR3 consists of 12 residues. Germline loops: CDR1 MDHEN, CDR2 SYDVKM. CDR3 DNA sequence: TGTGCCAGCAGTTTATCTAGAGTTGAGCAGTTCTTC. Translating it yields CASSLSRVEQFF.

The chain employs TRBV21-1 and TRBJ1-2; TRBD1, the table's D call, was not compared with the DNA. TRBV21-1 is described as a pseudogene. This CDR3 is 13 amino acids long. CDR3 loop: CASRTAYGYGYTF. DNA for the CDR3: TGTGCCAGCAGAACAGCCTATGGCTATGGCTACACCTTC.

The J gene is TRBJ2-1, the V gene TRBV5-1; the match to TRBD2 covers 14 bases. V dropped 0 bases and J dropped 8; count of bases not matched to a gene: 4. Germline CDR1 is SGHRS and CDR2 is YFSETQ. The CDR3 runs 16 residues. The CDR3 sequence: CASSLVTSGGAYEQFF. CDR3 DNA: TGCGCCAGCAGCTTGGTGACTAGCGGGGGGGCCTATGAGCAGTTCTTC.

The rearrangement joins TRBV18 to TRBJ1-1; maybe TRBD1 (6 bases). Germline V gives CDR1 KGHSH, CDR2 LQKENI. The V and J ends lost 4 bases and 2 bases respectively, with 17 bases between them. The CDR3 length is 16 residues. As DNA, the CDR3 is TGTGCCAGCTCACTTCAGGGGATATTTGGTAACACTGAAGCTTTCTTT. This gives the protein CASSLQGIFGNTEAFF.

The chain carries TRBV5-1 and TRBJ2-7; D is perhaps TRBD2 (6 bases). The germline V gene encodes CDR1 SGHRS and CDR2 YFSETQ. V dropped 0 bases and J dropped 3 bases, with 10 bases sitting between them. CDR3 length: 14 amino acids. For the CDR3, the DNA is TGCGCCAGCAGCTTGGGACCGGGAGTCTACGAGCAGTACTTC. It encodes CASSLGPGVYEQYF.

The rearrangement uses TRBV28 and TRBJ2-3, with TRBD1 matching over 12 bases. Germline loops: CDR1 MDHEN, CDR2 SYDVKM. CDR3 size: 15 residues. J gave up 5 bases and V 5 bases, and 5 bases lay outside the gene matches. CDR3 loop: CASSPGTGGRDTQYF. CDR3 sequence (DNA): TGTGCCAGCAGTCCCGGGACAGGGGGCAGAGATACGCAGTATTTT.

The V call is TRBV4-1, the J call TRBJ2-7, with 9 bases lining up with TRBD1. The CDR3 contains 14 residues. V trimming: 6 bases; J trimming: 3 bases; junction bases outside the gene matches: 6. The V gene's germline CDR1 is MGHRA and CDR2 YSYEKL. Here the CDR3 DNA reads TGCGCCAGCAGTTTCGGACAGGGGTTCTACGAGCAGTACTTC. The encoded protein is CASSFGQGFYEQYF.

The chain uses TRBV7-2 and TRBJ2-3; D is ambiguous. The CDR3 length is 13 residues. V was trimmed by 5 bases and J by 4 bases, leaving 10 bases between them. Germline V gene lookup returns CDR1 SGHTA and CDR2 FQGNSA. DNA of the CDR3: TGTGCCAGCAGCCCTTCGGTCTCAGATACGCAGTATTTT. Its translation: CASSPSVSDTQYF.

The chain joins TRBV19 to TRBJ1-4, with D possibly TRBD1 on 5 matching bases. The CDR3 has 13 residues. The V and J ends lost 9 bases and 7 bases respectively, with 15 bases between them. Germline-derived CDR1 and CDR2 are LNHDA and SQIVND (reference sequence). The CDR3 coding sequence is TGTGCCAGCAAAGGCCAAACAGGTGAAAAACTGTTTTTT. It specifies CASKGQTGEKLFF.